This T cell receptor (beta chain) stems from a study of human T cells and chemical hapten exposure (dated by TCRdb to the early 2020s). At the level of the whole study: For sensitization, 2% DPC in acetone was applied to an approximately 2 cm by approximately 2 cm area of upper inner arm skin. This study followed changes in the peripheral blood TCR repertoire in vivo during primary and secondary sensitization of alopecia patients to the hapten diphenylcyclopropenone (DPC). The libraries were sequenced as a pool, and the TCR yield per sample differed mostly because of small variations in library volumes within the pool. Twenty-nine alopecia patients provided blood for TCR sequencing at one to four time points (pre-sensitization, 2, 6 and 24 weeks). Throughout the study period of roughly 24 weeks, patients also received therapeutic DPC doses to the scalp every week. The mostly female patient cohort included alopecia areata with under or over 50% scalp involvement, alopecia totalis and alopecia universalis. Patch tests used Finn chambers with 0.01% DPC on the upper back, scored after 6 days by International Contact Dermatitis Research Group standards. Blood samples were taken from patients before sensitization (week 0) and then at 2, 6 and about 24 weeks after DPC sensitization. Overall study outcomes, separate from this receptor: Repeated subsampling changed both the strength of the expansion versus patch-test correlation and the threshold at which the correlation became significant. Because every patient had alopecia, a presumed autoimmune disease, the patients' immune response might differ from that of healthy individuals. The number of TCRs above 1 in 1000 frequency did not change with DPC sensitization; there was no evidence of global repertoire structure alterations. Expanded TCRs formed significantly more large CDR3 similarity clusters than pre-sensitization or healthy control sets, consistent with antigen-driven responses. Patch test score was positively correlated with the number of PT1 expanded TCRs, with significance at thresholds 8, 16 and 32 but not at 4.

Receptor amplification or capture employed RACE. Reads for this sample came from a NextSeq 500. During library preparation, unique molecular identifiers were attached to individual cDNA molecules so that TCRs could be counted in a quantitative, reproducible way. For every blood RNA sample, sequencing covered both the TCR alpha and TCR beta chains. The study's processing was this. The median number of TCRs per sample was roughly 94,000, ranging from about 20,000 to 700,000. V, J and CDR3 annotation of the TCR reads was performed with the Decombinator software suite. For PS versus PT1 abundance plots, all samples were subsampled to the same number of TCRs (28,000). Expanded TCRs were defined as absent before sensitization and observed at least eight times at the 2-week time point. TCRdb reanalyzed the raw reads on its own, using fastp at Q25 for trimming and MiXCR for clone calling, and kept in-frame beta chains. A single entry per CDR3 protein holds the most common genes and DNA from its merged rows. None of the V and J calls come from the authors' own analysis; TCRdb made them. This sample holds about 190,000 distinct CDR3 sequences; about 25% were observed only once. Approximately 2.5% of the sample rests with the top ten.

This clonotype came up a few times. Its antigen specificity is not known. The record has no base qualities; no much larger clone is one base away. The time point label, as the study defines it: patch test 3, about 24 weeks after DPC sensitization. The treatment or condition label, as the study defines it: therapeutic diphenylcyclopropenone sensitization with weekly scalp DPC. At every patch-test visit, the blood draw took place before the patch test was put on. Patients were eligible if aged 18 to 70, diagnosed with alopecia and judged suitable for DPC therapy, and pregnant patients were excluded. Unfractionated whole blood was collected in Tempus Blood RNA tubes, and total RNA was extracted from that blood. The CDR3 numbers 15 residues from cysteine through phenylalanine. Kept here is only the CDR3 DNA, which spans 45 bases and is read in frame from base 1. CDR1 and CDR2, per the germline V gene (reference sequence), are DFQATT and SNEGSKA. At the junction V is shortened by 6 bases and J by 6 bases; bases outside the gene matches: 13.

This clonotype originated in a woman aged 40 to 55 with alopecia areata. Some clones in this sample may be carry-over from other donors' samples. The input for sequencing was whole blood, taken in connection with sensitization to the hapten diphenylcyclopropenone (DPC). This receptor chain uses TRBV20-1 and TRBJ2-3, with 9 middle bases fitting TRBD1. For the CDR3, the sequence is CSAIIPGQGFDTQYF. The sequenced DNA: TGCAGTGCCATAATCCCGGGACAGGGCTTCGATACGCAGTATTTT.